These 9 T cell receptor beta chains originate from one sample sequenced in a study of T cell responses to AZD1222 COVID-19 vaccine. Measured with immunoSEQ multiplex PCR; TCRdb has only the in-frame clones, and not every one. The repertoire holds about 100,000 clones, with over 75% as singletons. The material was peripheral blood, obtained 28 days after the second AZD1222 dose. The source is an adult who received the AZD1222 COVID-19 vaccine.

The rearrangement uses TRBV10-3 and TRBJ2-5; TRBD1 is a possible D gene (5 bases). V lost 5 bases, J lost 4 bases, and 8 bases lay in between. The V gene's germline CDR1 is ENHRY and CDR2 SYGVKD. This CDR3 has 12 amino acids. CDR3 protein: CAISSGPETQYF. In DNA, the CDR3 is TGTGCCATCAGTTCAGGGCCAGAGACCCAGTACTTC.

The V gene is TRBV6-5, the J gene TRBJ1-3; no firm D call. Germline CDR1 is MNHEY and CDR2 is SVGAGI. Trimming took 3 bases from V and 0 from J, leaving 9 bases between them. The CDR3 has 15 amino acids. DNA for the CDR3: TGTGCCAGCAGTTATGGCGAAGGCTCTGGAAACACCATATATTTT. Protein product: CASSYGEGSGNTIYF.

This chain connects TRBV7-6 to TRBJ1-1, with D unresolved. The CDR3 has 13 amino acids. Trimming pared 2 bases from V and 1 base from J, leaving 5 bases between. The germline V gene encodes CDR1 SGHVS and CDR2 FNYEAQ. The CDR3 DNA follows: TGTGCCAGCAGCTTACAGGAGAACACTGAAGCTTTCTTT. It specifies CASSLQENTEAFF.

The chain has TRBV30 and TRBJ1-6; D possibly corresponds to TRBD1 (6 bases). This CDR3 has 16 amino acids. The ends were cut back, 7 bases at V and 0 bases at J, with 16 bases in the middle. Germline CDR1 and CDR2: GTSNPN and SVGIG (reference sequence). The CDR3 reads CASGAGAYSYNSPLHF. CDR3 DNA sequence: TGTGCCTCCGGGGCAGGGGCTTACTCCTATAATTCACCCCTCCACTTT.

The chain is built from TRBV6-2 or TRBV6-3 and TRBJ2-5; D unresolved. Germline-derived CDR1 and CDR2 are MNHEY and SVGEGT. The CDR3 has 15 residues. Trimming removed 5 bases at V and 5 bases at J, with 18 bases between. CDR3 loop: CASSPLDPPGETQYF. Here the CDR3 DNA reads TGTGCCAGCAGTCCCCTGGACCCGCCTGGGGAGACCCAGTACTTC.

V usage is TRBV7-8 and J usage is TRBJ2-3; D not certain. Germline V CDR1 and CDR2: SGHVS, FQNEAQ. V was trimmed by 2 bases and J by 1 base, leaving 16 bases between them. This CDR3 is 17 amino acids long. The CDR3: CASSLYRAPLRTDTQYF. In DNA, the CDR3 is TGTGCCAGCAGCTTATATCGAGCCCCATTGCGCACAGATACGCAGTATTTT.

This chain joins TRBV11-2 and TRBJ1-2; D is perhaps TRBD1 (5 bases). CDR3 length: 14 residues. V lost 4 bases and J lost 8, with 17 bases in between. Germline V gene lookup returns CDR1 SGHAT and CDR2 FQNNGV. This CDR3 reads CASSSQDILVGYTF. DNA of the CDR3: TGTGCCAGCAGCTCTCAGGACATTCTTGTCGGCTACACCTTC.

The chain is built from TRBV5-1 and TRBJ1-1; D gene uncertain. V gave up 0 bases and J gave up 6 bases, with 12 bases separating them. Germline CDR1 reads SGHRS; CDR2 reads YFSETQ. There are 14 residues in the CDR3. This CDR3 reads CASSLVGGRAEAFF. The CDR3 nucleotides are TGCGCCAGCAGCTTGGTAGGAGGAAGGGCTGAAGCTTTCTTT.

V gene TRBV19 combines with J gene TRBJ1-5, with D hard to call. The CDR3 consists of 14 residues. V lost 1 base and J 4 bases, leaving 8 bases between the germline ends. Germline V gene lookup returns CDR1 LNHDA and CDR2 SQIVND (reference sequence). The DNA for the CDR3 is TGTGCCAGTAGTATAGTCGGTCAGAATCAGCCCCAGCATTTT. Protein product: CASSIVGQNQPQHF.